This TCR beta chain was sequenced during a study of cytomegalovirus exposure and HLA in healthy donors. The primer mix had 60 Vbeta and 13 Jbeta primers. Per the original methods: Counted up in a later analysis, unique TCR beta chains came to some 82 million, with about 9.9 million shared. Clones were sequenced by immunoSEQ multiplex PCR, and TCRdb holds only the in-frame ones, with some missing. The V and J calls and clone size come from that table; D and trimming were worked out from the DNA. The sample includes 50,000 or so clones, roughly 80% of them seen just once. The trim removed 5 bases at V and 7 bases at J, leaving 12 bases unmatched. The CDR3 consists of 16 residues. In the case of this clone: Its antigen remains unknown.

General study results and limits: It was shown in a later analysis that HLA-associated TCR beta chains were more clonally expanded than other, equally common chains.

The sample consisted of PBMCs. This clonotype was obtained from a woman in her thirties or forties in good health and CMV-seropositive. The V gene is TRBV23-1, the J gene TRBJ2-1, with TRBD1 matching 9 bases. TRBV23-1 is annotated as an ORF whose role is uncertain. The CDR3 DNA reads TGCGCCAGCAGTTTAACCGGGACAGGGCCTAGGAATGAGCAGTTCTTC. Amino acids: CASSLTGTGPRNEQFF.